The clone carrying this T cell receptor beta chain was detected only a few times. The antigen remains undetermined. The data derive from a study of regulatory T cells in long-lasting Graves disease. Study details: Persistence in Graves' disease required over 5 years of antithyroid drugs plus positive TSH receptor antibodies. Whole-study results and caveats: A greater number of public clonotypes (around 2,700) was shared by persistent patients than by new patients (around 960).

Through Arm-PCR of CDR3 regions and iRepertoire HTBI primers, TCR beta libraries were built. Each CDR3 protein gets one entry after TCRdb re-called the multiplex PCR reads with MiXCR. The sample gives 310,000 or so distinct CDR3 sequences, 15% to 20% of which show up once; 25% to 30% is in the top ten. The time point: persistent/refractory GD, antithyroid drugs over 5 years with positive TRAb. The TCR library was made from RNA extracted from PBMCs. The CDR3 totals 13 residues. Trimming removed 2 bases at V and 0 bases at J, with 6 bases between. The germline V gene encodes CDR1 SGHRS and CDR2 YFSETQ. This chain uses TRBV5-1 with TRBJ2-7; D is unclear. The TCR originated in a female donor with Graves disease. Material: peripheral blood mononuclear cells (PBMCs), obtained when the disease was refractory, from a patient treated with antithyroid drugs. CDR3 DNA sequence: TGCGCCAGCAGCTTCGACCACTCCTACGAGCAGTACTTC. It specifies CASSFDHSYEQYF.